There are many counts of the clone carrying this T cell receptor beta chain. The antigen is not known. CDR3 length equals 14 residues. V shed 6 bases and J 6 bases; nucleotides not matched to a gene: 7. Germline values: CDR1 DFQATT, CDR2 SNEGSKA (reference sequence). This sample is part of a study of T-cell reconstitution after alpha-beta-depleted transplantation in children. Study findings and constraints: Reportedly, only several hundred clones from non-depleted graft cells drove alpha-beta T-cell counts at about two months.

A library of TCRbeta sequences, prepared with unique molecular identifiers, was generated. TCRdb reprocessed the PCR reads with MiXCR, giving one entry per CDR3 protein. The table lists some 550,000 distinct CDR3 sequences, more than 20% of them singletons. The receptor was isolated from a boy under two years old who had a stem cell transplant for acute myeloid leukemia, so the T cells may come from the graft donor. The chain couples TRBV20-1 to TRBJ2-3, with 12 bases fitting TRBD2. Sequences were derived from PBMCs, mostly from graft donor cells, sampled 360 days after TCRalphabeta/CD19-depleted stem cell transplant. CDR3 region: CSATLAGGRDTQYF. The CDR3 coding sequence is TGCAGTGCCACACTAGCGGGGGGTAGGGATACGCAGTATTTT.